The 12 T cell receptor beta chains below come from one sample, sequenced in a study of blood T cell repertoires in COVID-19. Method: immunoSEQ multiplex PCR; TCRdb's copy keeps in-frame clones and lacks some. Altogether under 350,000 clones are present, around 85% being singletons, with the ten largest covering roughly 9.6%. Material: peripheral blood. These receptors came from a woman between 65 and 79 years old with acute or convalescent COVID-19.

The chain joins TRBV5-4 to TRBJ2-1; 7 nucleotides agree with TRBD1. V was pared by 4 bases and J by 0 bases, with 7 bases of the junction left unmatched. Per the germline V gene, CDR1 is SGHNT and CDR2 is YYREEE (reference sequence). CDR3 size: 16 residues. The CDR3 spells CASSPRTGSSYNEQFF. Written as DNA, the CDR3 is TGTGCCAGCAGCCCAAGGACAGGTAGCTCCTACAATGAGCAGTTCTTC.

The CDR3 DNA is TGCGCCAGCAGCTCCGATATGGGACACCGGTACCAAGAGACCCAGTACTTC. It specifies CASSSDMGHRYQETQYF. The chain couples TRBV5-1 to TRBJ2-5, with a weak D call TRBD1 (6 bases). The CDR3 runs to 17 residues. CDR1 and CDR2 from the germline V gene are SGHRS and YFSETQ. With 3 bases removed from V and 0 bases from J, the gap between germline ends came to 18 bases.

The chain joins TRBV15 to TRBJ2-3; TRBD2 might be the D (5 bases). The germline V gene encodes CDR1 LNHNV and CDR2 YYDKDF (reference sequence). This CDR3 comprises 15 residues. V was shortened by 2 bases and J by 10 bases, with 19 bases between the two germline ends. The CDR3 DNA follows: TGTGCCACCAGCAGATCCTGGTCTCGGGGATCCCCGCAGTATTTT. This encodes CATSRSWSRGSPQYF.

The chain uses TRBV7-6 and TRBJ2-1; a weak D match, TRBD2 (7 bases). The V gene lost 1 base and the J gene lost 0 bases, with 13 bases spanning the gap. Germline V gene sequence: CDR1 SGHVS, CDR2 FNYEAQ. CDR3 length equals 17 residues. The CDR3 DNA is TGTGCCAGCAGCTTAGACGGCGGGGGCAGCTCCTACAATGAGCAGTTCTTC. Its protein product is CASSLDGGGSSYNEQFF.

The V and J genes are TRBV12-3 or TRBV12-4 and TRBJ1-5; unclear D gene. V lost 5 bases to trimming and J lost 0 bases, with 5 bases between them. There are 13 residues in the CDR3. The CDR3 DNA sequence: TGTGCCAGCAGTCAACATAGCAATCAGCCCCAGCATTTT. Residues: CASSQHSNQPQHF.

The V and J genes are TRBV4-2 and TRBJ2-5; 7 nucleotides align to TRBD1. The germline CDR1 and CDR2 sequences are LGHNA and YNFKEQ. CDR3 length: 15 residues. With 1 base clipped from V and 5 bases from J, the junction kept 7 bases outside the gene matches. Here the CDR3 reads CASSQADRDGETQYF. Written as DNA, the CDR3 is TGTGCCAGCAGCCAAGCTGACAGGGATGGCGAGACCCAGTACTTC.

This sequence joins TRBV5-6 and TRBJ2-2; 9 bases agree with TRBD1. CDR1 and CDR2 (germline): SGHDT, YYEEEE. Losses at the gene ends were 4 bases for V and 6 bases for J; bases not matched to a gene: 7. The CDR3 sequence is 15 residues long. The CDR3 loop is CASSAGTGRSGELFF. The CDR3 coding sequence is TGTGCCAGCAGCGCAGGGACAGGGAGGTCCGGGGAGCTGTTTTTT.

CDR3 sequence (DNA): TGTGCCAGCAGCACGGGACAGGCTAACTATGGCTACACCTTC. Translating it yields CASSTGQANYGYTF. The chain employs TRBV9 and TRBJ1-2; 8 bases match TRBD1. V shed 4 bases, J shed 0 bases, and the junction held 2 bases outside the gene matches. Germline V gene data show CDR1 as SGDLS and CDR2 as YYNGEE. This CDR3 is 14 amino acids long.

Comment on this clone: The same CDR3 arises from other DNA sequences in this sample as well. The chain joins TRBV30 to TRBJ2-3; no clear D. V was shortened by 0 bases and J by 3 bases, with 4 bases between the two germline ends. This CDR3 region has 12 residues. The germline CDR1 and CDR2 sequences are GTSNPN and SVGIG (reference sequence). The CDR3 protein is CAWSVLTDTQYF. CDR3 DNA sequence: TGTGCCTGGAGTGTACTGACAGATACGCAGTATTTT.

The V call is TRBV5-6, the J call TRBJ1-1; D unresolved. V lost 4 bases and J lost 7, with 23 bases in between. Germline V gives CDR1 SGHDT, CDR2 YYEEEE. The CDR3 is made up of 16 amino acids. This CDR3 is CASSKSHLLLGYEAFF. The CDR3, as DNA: TGTGCCAGCAGCAAGTCACACCTGCTTCTGGGCTATGAAGCTTTCTTT.

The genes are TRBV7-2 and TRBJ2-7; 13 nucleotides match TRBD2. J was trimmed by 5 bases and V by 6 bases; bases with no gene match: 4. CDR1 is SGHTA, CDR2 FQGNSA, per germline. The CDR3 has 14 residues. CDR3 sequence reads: CASRLAGGLNEQYF. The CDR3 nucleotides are TGTGCCAGCAGACTAGCGGGGGGGCTCAACGAGCAGTACTTC. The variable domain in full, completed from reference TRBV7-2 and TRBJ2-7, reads GAGVSQSPSNKVTEKGKDVELRCDPISGHTALYWYRQSLGQGLEFLIYFQGNSAPDKSGLPSDRFSAERTGGSVSTLTIQRTQQEDSAVYLCASRLAGGLNEQYFGPGTRLTVT.

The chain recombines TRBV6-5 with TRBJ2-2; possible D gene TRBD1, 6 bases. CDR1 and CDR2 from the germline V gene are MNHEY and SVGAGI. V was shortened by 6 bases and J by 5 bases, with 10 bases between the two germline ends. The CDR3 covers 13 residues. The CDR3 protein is CASRKTGTGELFF. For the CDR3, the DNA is TGTGCCAGCAGGAAGACAGGAACCGGGGAGCTGTTTTTT.